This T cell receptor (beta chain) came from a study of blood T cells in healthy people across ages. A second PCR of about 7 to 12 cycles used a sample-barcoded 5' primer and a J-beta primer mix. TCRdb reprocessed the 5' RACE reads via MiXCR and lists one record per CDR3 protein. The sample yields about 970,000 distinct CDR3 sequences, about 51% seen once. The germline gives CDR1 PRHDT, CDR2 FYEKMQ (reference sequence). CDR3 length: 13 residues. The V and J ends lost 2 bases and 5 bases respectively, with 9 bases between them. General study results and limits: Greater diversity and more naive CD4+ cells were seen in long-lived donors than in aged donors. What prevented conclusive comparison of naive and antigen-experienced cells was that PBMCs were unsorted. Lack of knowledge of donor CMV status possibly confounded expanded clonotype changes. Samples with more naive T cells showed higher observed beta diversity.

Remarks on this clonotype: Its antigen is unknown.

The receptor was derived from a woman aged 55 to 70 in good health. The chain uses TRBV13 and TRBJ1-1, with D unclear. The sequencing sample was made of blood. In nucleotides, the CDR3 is TGTGCCAGCAGCTTATTTAGTGCGACTGAAGCTTTCTTT. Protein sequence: CASSLFSATEAFF.